This TCR beta chain came from a study of shared clonotypes between healthy human individuals. Study-level results: Between a handful of donors, naive CD4 clonotypes were shared at a level of around 5.1%.

Repertoires were generated with immunoSEQ multiplex PCR, while TCRdb's copy carries only in-frame clones and drops some. The table shows over a million clones, with approximately 80% occurring only once. Points on this clone: The antigen is unknown.

This CDR3 spans 16 amino acids. This sequence was found in a man aged 18 to 29 in good health. Some clones in this sample may be carry-over from other donors' samples. The chain uses TRBV21-1 and TRBJ2-7; the table's TRBD2 call for D was not verified on the DNA. TRBV21-1 is recorded as a pseudogene. Sequencing used memory CD4+ T cells from PBMCs. Noted subset: CD45RA-negative fraction. Here the CDR3 reads CASSKVTSGSSYEQYF. CDR3 nucleotides: TGTGCCAGCAGCAAAGTTACTAGCGGGAGCTCCTACGAGCAGTACTTC.